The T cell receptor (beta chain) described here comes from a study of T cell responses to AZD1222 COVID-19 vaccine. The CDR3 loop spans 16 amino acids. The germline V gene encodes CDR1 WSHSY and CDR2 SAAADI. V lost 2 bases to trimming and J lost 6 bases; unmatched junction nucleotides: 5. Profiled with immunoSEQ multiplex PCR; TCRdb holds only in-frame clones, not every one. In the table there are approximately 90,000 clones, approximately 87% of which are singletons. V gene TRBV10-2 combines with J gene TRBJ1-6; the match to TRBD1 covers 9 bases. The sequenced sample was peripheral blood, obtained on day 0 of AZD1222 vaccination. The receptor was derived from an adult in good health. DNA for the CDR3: TGCGCCAGCAGTGAGGCCGACAGGGGGTTTAATTCACCCCTCCACTTT. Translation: CASSEADRGFNSPLHF.